One T cell receptor (beta chain) is described in this entry. This clone was found a few times. This clone's antigen is unknown. No quality values exist for individual bases; no much larger clone is one base distant. The germline ends are 18 bases apart after V is trimmed by 5 bases and J by 5 bases. Per the germline V gene, SQVTM is the CDR1 and ANQGSEA is the CDR2. Inclusive of the bounding cysteine and phenylalanine, the CDR3 is 15 residues long. Just the 45-base CDR3 DNA is kept, in frame starting at base 1. The CDR3 regions of human TCRbeta chains were analyzed by immunosequencing. The study's own analysis went as follows. Repertoire TCRs were matched against a reference library of SARS-CoV-2-specific TCRs generated with the MIRA antigen-specificity platform. Breadth was defined as the fraction of unique TCRs that were SARS-CoV-2-associated. Depth was defined as the fraction of total T cells that were SARS-CoV-2-associated. Using the MIRA data, every spike-specific TCR was mapped to the spike region that the TCR reacted to and assigned to either a CD4 or a CD8 class. Log10-transformed breadth and depth values were compared by one-way ANOVA with Sidak's multiple comparisons tests. The table was pulled from immuneACCESS by TCRdb, which kept in-frame rearrangements only. Such tables lose some clones; where checked, under half of the loss comes from unresolved V genes, and the rest has no known cause. V, J and clone size are those of that table, while D and trimming were read from the DNA. Here the sample has about 260,000 clones; 93% occur a single time. Approximately 0.52% of the sample goes to the ten largest clones.

The data belong to a study of T cell responses to AZD1222 COVID-19 vaccine (dated by TCRdb to the early 2020s). Background on the whole study: AZD1222 recipients with second doses at about 4 weeks or about 12 weeks were pooled, because spike-specific TCR depth and breadth did not differ between schedules. A total of 230 to 250 trial participants underwent TCR sequencing, of whom more than 200 had received two doses of AZD1222 and roughly 26 had received two doses of the MenACWY control vaccine. Enrollment into the trials was organized by age into subgroups of 18-55, 56-69 and 70-plus years, and those subgroups contained roughly 150, 30 and 60 TCR-sequenced participants, respectively.

The time point label, as the study defines it: baseline before first vaccination. Vaccinee samples came from UK trials COV001 and COV002, including a single-blind randomized controlled phase 2/3 trial of AZD1222 (ChAdOx1 nCoV-19) in healthy adults. For TCRbeta chain sequencing, PBMC samples were collected from trial participants at day 0 and at day 28 after the second dose. The study at large found these results: Because no day 14 peak-response samples were available, repertoires were characterized only after the peak T cell response. After two AZD1222 doses, both the breadth and the depth of spike-specific TCRs were significantly higher than at day 0 and than in MenACWY recipients. Conclusions about previously exposed vaccinees are limited, since just five to seven AZD1222 recipients were seropositive for SARS-CoV-2 at baseline. The 56-69-year group was small, and its depth increase did not reach significance, likely because of low power. Reportedly, almost half of the unique spike-specific TCRs recognized epitopes lying outside the regions that are mutated in the B.1.351 and B.1.1.7 variants. Most participants were white British and females outnumbered males, and the authors suggested that clonal diversity may have been underestimated. Vaccine-associated CD4 TCRs spanned the whole spike protein, with dominant responses in regions 160-218 and 743-854.

Sample: peripheral blood, taken on day 0 of AZD1222 vaccination. The sequence joins TRBV29-1 to TRBJ2-2; a weak D assignment points to TRBD1 (6 bases agree). The TCR was taken from an adult in good health. The CDR3: CSVSEDGTQTGELFF. The DNA sequence is given as TGCAGCGTTTCCGAGGACGGGACACAAACCGGGGAGCTGTTTTTT.